The rows below give T cell receptor beta chains drawn from one sample of a study of T cell changes during pregnancy in multiple sclerosis. Measured with immunoSEQ multiplex PCR; TCRdb has only the in-frame clones, and not every one. The repertoire has approximately 52,000 clones, over 80% of them found once; the top ten carry roughly 0.85%. The source material was CD4+ T cells from peripheral blood mononuclear cells, sampled in the second trimester of pregnancy. Receptors were obtained from a female donor in good health, enrolled as a control in a pregnancy study. CDR3s include the opening cysteine and the closing phenylalanine or tryptophan.

V	CDR3
TRBV20-1	CSARGPGEQFF
TRBV21-1	CASSKEARGSSSEQYF
TRBV7-3	CASSQGVGEQFF
TRBV30	CAWTEGHPNTEAFF
TRBV28	CASSITGTGRSQETQYF
TRBV7-9	CASSLQGGYGYTF
TRBV11-2	CASSLVTLNTGELFF
TRBV30	CAWSVRRESF
TRBV2	CASSAGQQDQPQHF
TRBV5-1	CASSLWAGGSGNTIYF
TRBV9	CASSVGTGNYEQYF
TRBV18	CASSPGTANEKLFF
TRBV9	CASSRSLAGGYEQFF
TRBV5-1	CASSLSLSRGYTF
TRBV28	CASGREAFYEQFF
TRBV7-2	CASSLGQGGVTGYTF
TRBV19	CASSPGQGGYNEQFF
TRBV11-1	CASSPLGQGAVEAFF